These 25 T cell receptor beta chains were sequenced from one sample in a study of identical twins. TCRdb reprocessed the 5' RACE reads with MiXCR, giving one entry per CDR3 protein. The sample lists around 1.7 million distinct CDR3 sequences; under 35% were seen once. The specimen sequenced was cord blood. These receptors came from a newborn girl in good health.

V and J are TRBV3-1 and TRBJ2-5, with D possibly TRBD2 on 5 matching bases. With 1 base removed from V and 5 bases from J, the gap between germline ends came to 17 bases. This CDR3 region has 16 residues. CDR1 and CDR2 (germline): LGHDT, YNNKEL (reference sequence). CDR3 bases: TGTGCCAGCAGCCAAGTTCTTCTAGCCGGAATTGAGACCCAGTACTTC. Protein product: CASSQVLLAGIETQYF.

CDR3 in amino acids: CASSLDGQGITEAFF. The CDR3 DNA is TGTGCCAGCAGTTTAGACGGGCAGGGGATAACTGAAGCTTTCTTT. This rearrangement joins TRBV12-3 or TRBV12-4 to TRBJ1-1, with D tentatively TRBD1 (6 bases). There are 15 residues in the CDR3. V was clipped by 1 base and J by 5 bases, with 14 bases between them.

This clonotype came up a few times. V and J are TRBV7-2 and TRBJ2-1, with TRBD2 matching 7 bases. Per germline, CDR1 SGHTA and CDR2 FQGNSA. The CDR3 loop spans 15 amino acids. The trim removed 3 bases at V and 10 bases at J, leaving 12 bases unmatched. The CDR3 nucleotides are TGTGCCAGCAGCTTTGTAACTAGCGTTTCTTGGGAGCAGTTCTTC. Translation gives CASSFVTSVSWEQFF.

A note on this clonotype: A junction end diverges from the germline sequence, so it may reflect a read error. This sequence joins TRBV7-2 and TRBJ2-3; D is uncertain. Germline values: CDR1 SGHTA, CDR2 FQGNSA. This CDR3 is 17 amino acids long. The CDR3 DNA sequence: TGTGCCAGCAGCTTAGTGCCCAAAACGTCGTACACAGATACGCGGTATTTT. It yields the protein CASSLVPKTSYTDTRYF.

CDR3 in DNA: TGTGCCACCAGTGCCGCGGACAGGGCACTAGGCCAGTACTTC. Encoded protein: CATSAADRALGQYF. The gene calls are TRBV24-1 and TRBJ2-4; 8 bases agree with TRBD1. V shed 5 bases, J shed 13 bases, and the junction held 12 bases outside the gene matches. Germline values: CDR1 KGHDR, CDR2 SFDVKD. The CDR3 is made up of 14 amino acids.

The rearrangement links TRBV29-1 to TRBJ2-3; 8 bases fit TRBD2. The CDR3 is 14 residues long. With V trimmed by 4 bases and J by 2 bases, 5 bases remained unmatched. Germline CDR1 SQVTM, CDR2 ANQGSEA. In DNA, the CDR3 is TGCAGCGTTGTGCCCGGGAGGGACACAGATACGCAGTATTTT. It encodes CSVVPGRDTDTQYF.

This clonotype was seen a few times. V gene TRBV10-2 combines with J gene TRBJ1-2; TRBD1 aligns across 7 bases. Germline V lookup: CDR1 WSHSY, CDR2 SAAADI. With V trimmed by 6 bases and J by 3 bases, 10 bases remained unmatched. The CDR3 spans 15 residues. The CDR3 loop reads CASSRPGTVYYGYTF. As DNA, the CDR3 is TGCGCCAGCAGCCGTCCCGGGACAGTCTACTATGGCTACACCTTC.

The chain has TRBV27 and TRBJ1-6; D gene unclear. CDR3 length: 15 residues. From germline, CDR1 is MNHEY and CDR2 SMNVEV (reference sequence). With 7 bases removed from V and 1 base from J, the gap between germline ends came to 11 bases. The CDR3 sequence: CASKGVTSYNSPLHF. CDR3 coding DNA: TGTGCCAGCAAGGGAGTCACGTCCTATAATTCACCCCTCCACTTT.

This clonotype was picked up many times. V and J are TRBV27 and TRBJ1-2; D gene uncertain. CDR1 and CDR2 from the germline V gene are MNHEY and SMNVEV (reference sequence). V lost 0 bases to trimming and J lost 9 bases, with 11 bases between them. CDR3 length equals 13 residues. The CDR3 sequence is CASSLSMGRSYTF. Written as DNA, the CDR3 is TGTGCCAGCAGTTTATCGATGGGCAGAAGCTACACCTTC.

DNA of the CDR3: TGCAGTGCTGATCAAAGACAGGACCAGGGGGGCTACACCTTC. This codes for CSADQRQDQGGYTF. The chain combines TRBV20-1 with TRBJ1-2; possibly TRBD1 for D (6 bases). CDR3 length: 14 residues. V was clipped by 5 bases and J by 8 bases, with 21 bases between them. Germline CDR1 is DFQATT and CDR2 is SNEGSKA (reference sequence).

CDR3 coding DNA: TGCAGTGCTAGACCGGCGGGGGGAAGCTCCTACAATGAGCAGTTCTTC. Translated: CSARPAGGSSYNEQFF. This chain connects TRBV20-1 to TRBJ2-1, with 8 bases lining up with TRBD2. With 2 bases clipped from V and 0 bases from J, the junction kept 6 bases outside the gene matches. This CDR3 has 16 amino acids. Germline V gives CDR1 DFQATT, CDR2 SNEGSKA (reference sequence).

The chain uses TRBV4-2 and TRBJ2-1; tentative D call: TRBD2 (6 bases). The CDR3 totals 16 residues. The V and J ends lost 0 bases and 0 bases respectively, with 9 bases between them. Germline CDR1 and CDR2: LGHNA and YNFKEQ. CDR3 sequence (DNA): TGTGCCAGCAGCCAAGAGGACGGGAGCTCCTACAATGAGCAGTTCTTC. This sequence encodes CASSQEDGSSYNEQFF.

The CDR3 DNA reads TGTGCCAGCAGTGAAGCCCTAACGGGGCGGACCAATCAGCCCCAGCATTTT. This translates into CASSEALTGRTNQPQHF. The genes are TRBV6-1 and TRBJ1-5; possible D gene TRBD1, 5 bases. Trimming removed 0 bases at V and 3 bases at J, with 15 bases between. The CDR3 contains 17 residues. CDR1 MNHNS and CDR2 SASEGT come from the germline V gene.

This clonotype has only a few counts. The chain joins TRBV28 to TRBJ1-2; D is possibly TRBD1 (5 bases). The CDR3 contains 14 residues. The germline V and J ends were trimmed by 6 bases and 4 bases, with 15 bases remaining between them. CDR1 MDHEN and CDR2 SYDVKM come from the germline V gene. The CDR3 nucleotides are TGTGCCAGCAGCCTCCACGTCGGGACCTATGGCTACACCTTC. It specifies CASSLHVGTYGYTF.

On this clonotype itself: A much larger clone is a single base away; this may be a read error. This sequence joins TRBV12-3 or TRBV12-4 and TRBJ2-7; 7 bases align to TRBD1. V shed 5 bases and J 0 bases; nucleotides not matched to a gene: 7. This CDR3 spans 15 amino acids. CDR3 sequence reads: CASSPNRGPSYEQYF. Here the CDR3 DNA reads TGTGCCAGCAGTCCGAACAGGGGTCCCTCCTACGAGCAGTACTTC.

The chain is built from TRBV4-1 and TRBJ1-1; D is perhaps TRBD1 (5 bases). V lost 1 base and J 2 bases, leaving 11 bases between the germline ends. Germline CDR1 MGHRA, CDR2 YSYEKL. This CDR3 is 15 amino acids long. CDR3 amino acids: CASSQAQGLNTEAFF. CDR3 DNA: TGCGCCAGCAGCCAAGCCCAGGGCCTTAACACTGAAGCTTTCTTT.

A few counts support this clonotype. This chain uses TRBV6-5 with TRBJ2-1, with 8 positions matching TRBD2. Germline V lookup: CDR1 MNHEY, CDR2 SVGAGI. J was trimmed by 7 bases and V by 4 bases; bases with no gene match: 9. This CDR3 has 15 residues. CDR3 in amino acids: CASSSWTSRRNEQFF. The CDR3 DNA is TGTGCCAGCAGTTCGTGGACTAGCCGGAGAAATGAGCAGTTCTTC.

The V gene is TRBV27, the J gene TRBJ1-6; TRBD1 might be the D (5 bases). This CDR3 comprises 16 residues. Germline-derived CDR1 and CDR2 are MNHEY and SMNVEV (reference sequence). Trimming took off 2 bases at V and 6 bases at J, with 14 bases between the two ends. The CDR3: CASSLAREGSNSPLHF. In DNA form, the CDR3 reads TGTGCCAGCAGTTTAGCCAGGGAGGGCTCTAATTCACCCCTCCACTTT.

This clonotype was found a few times. This rearrangement joins TRBV19 to TRBJ2-7, with D perhaps matching TRBD1 (6 bases). V was shortened by 3 bases and J by 0 bases, with 9 bases between the two germline ends. The CDR3 is 14 amino acids. Germline V CDR1 and CDR2: LNHDA, SQIVND (reference sequence). The CDR3 bases are TGTGCCAGTAGTATGTTGGACAGCTCCTACGAGCAGTACTTC. This translates into CASSMLDSSYEQYF.

The rearrangement uses TRBV20-1 and TRBJ1-6; D is uncertain. Germline V gives CDR1 DFQATT, CDR2 SNEGSKA (reference sequence). The CDR3 length is 14 residues. V shed 3 bases and J shed 9 bases, with 15 bases lying between them. DNA of the CDR3: TGCAGTGCTAGTCCCTCGGGGTGGGGTTCACCCCTCCACTTT. It specifies CSASPSGWGSPLHF.

The chain recombines TRBV2 with TRBJ1-2; 9 bases are a match to TRBD1. This CDR3 has 14 residues. V was clipped by 6 bases and J by 9 bases; unmatched bases: 11. CDR1 SNHLY and CDR2 FYNNEI come from the germline V gene. The CDR3 sequence is CASRPSTGGASYTF. In DNA, the CDR3 is TGTGCCAGCAGGCCTTCAACAGGGGGCGCAAGCTACACCTTC. The whole variable domain, filled in from reference TRBV2 and TRBJ1-2, reads EPEVTQTPSHQVTQMGQEVILRCVPISNHLYFYWYRQILGQKVEFLVSFYNNEISEKSEIFDDQFSVERPDGSNFTLKIRSTKLEDSAMYFCASRPSTGGASYTFGSGTRLTVV.

This clonotype has a handful of counts. V and J are TRBV20-1 and TRBJ1-2, with 9 positions matching TRBD1. The CDR3 is made up of 15 amino acids. The trim removed 5 bases at V and 4 bases at J, leaving 11 bases unmatched. CDR1 is DFQATT and CDR2 is SNEGSKA in the germline V gene (reference sequence). CDR3 bases: TGCAGTGCTCCTAGGGGGGACAGGGCGGCCTATGGCTACACCTTC. It encodes CSAPRGDRAAYGYTF.

V and J are TRBV20-1 and TRBJ2-1; 9 bases agree with TRBD1. The CDR3 has 15 amino acids. From germline, CDR1 is DFQATT and CDR2 SNEGSKA (reference sequence). Losses at the gene ends were 0 bases for V and 6 bases for J; bases not matched to a gene: 6. In nucleotides, the CDR3 is TGCAGTGCTAGAGACACAGGGGGCGCCAGCAATGAGCAGTTCTTC. Its protein is CSARDTGGASNEQFF.

The chain recombines TRBV25-1 with TRBJ1-4, with 9 bases identical to TRBD1. V lost 8 bases, J lost 8 bases, and 0 bases stayed unmatched. This CDR3 is 11 amino acids long. Germline V lookup: CDR1 MGHDK, CDR2 SYGVNS. This chain's CDR3 is CASGTGEKLFF. The CDR3 nucleotides are TGTGCCAGCGGGACAGGGGAAAAACTGTTTTTT.

Here the CDR3 reads CASSKSPGTGFYEQYF. The CDR3 bases are TGTGCCAGCAGCAAAAGCCCCGGGACAGGGTTCTACGAGCAGTACTTC. The chain recombines TRBV21-1 with TRBJ2-5; the D call TRBD1 from the table was never checked on the DNA. Judging by the DNA end, TRBJ2-7 fits better; the J call may be wrong. TRBV21-1 is flagged as a pseudogene. The CDR3 totals 16 residues.